The clone carrying this T cell receptor beta chain was seen a handful of times. Germline CDR1 MNHEY, CDR2 SMNVEV (reference sequence). The CDR3 has 17 residues. V was clipped by 5 bases and J by 0 bases, with 17 bases between them. With a J-beta primer mix and a sample-barcoded 5' primer, a second PCR ran roughly 6 to 11 cycles. A single record per CDR3 protein comes from TCRdb applying MiXCR to the 5' RACE reads. The sample has hundreds of thousands of distinct CDR3 sequences; approximately 49% are singletons. The data are from a study of blood T cells in healthy people across ages. Sequenced material: blood. The chain recombines TRBV27 with TRBJ2-4; D is undetermined. The sequence was obtained from a woman aged 55-69 years in good health. This CDR3 reads CASSPKPKQLAKNIQYF. CDR3 sequence (DNA): TGTGCCAGCAGTCCTAAACCCAAGCAACTAGCCAAAAACATTCAGTACTTC.